Many counts were recorded for the clone carrying this TCR beta chain. It was with unique molecular identifiers that the TCRbeta library was prepared. TCRdb used MiXCR to reprocess the PCR reads, holding one entry per CDR3 protein. The sample carries about half a million distinct CDR3 sequences, roughly an eighth recorded once. This record comes from a study of T-cell reconstitution after alpha-beta-depleted transplantation in children. The clonotype originates from a human donor who donated a stem cell graft to a child with combined immunodeficiency. Sequencing was performed on PBMCs from the stem cell graft donor, taken from the stem cell graft.

The CDR3 spells CASSFGTLYEQYF. In DNA form, the CDR3 reads TGTGCCAGCAGTTTTGGGACACTCTACGAGCAGTACTTC. The gene calls are TRBV12-3 or TRBV12-4 and TRBJ2-7; a possible D gene is TRBD1 (6 bases). This CDR3 is built from 13 residues. V shed 3 bases and J shed 3 bases, with 9 bases lying between them.